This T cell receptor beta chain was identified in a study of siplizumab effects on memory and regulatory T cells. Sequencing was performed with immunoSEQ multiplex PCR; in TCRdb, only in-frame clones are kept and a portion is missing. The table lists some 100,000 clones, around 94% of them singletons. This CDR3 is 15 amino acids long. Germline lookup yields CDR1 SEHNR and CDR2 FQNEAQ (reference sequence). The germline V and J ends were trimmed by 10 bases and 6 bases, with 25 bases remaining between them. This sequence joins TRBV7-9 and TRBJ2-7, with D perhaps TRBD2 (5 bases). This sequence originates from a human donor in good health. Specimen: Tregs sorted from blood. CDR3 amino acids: CATHIPGSSLGEQYF. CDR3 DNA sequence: TGTGCCACCCACATTCCGGGATCAAGTCTTGGCGAGCAGTACTTC.